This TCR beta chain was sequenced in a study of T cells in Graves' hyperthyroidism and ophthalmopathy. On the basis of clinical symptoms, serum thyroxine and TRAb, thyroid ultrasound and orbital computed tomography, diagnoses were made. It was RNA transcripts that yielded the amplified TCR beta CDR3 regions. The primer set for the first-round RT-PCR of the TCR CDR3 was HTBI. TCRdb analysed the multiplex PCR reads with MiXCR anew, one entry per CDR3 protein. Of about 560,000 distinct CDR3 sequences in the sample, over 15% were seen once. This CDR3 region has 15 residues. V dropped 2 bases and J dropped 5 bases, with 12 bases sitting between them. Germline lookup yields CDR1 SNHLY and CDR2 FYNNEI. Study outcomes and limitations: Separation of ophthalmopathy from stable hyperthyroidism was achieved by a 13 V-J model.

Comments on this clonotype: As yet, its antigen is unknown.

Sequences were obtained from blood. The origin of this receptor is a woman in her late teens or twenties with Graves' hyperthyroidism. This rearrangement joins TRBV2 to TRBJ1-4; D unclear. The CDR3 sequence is CASSEWFTENEKLFF. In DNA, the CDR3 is TGTGCCAGCAGTGAATGGTTTACGGAGAATGAAAAACTGTTTTTT.